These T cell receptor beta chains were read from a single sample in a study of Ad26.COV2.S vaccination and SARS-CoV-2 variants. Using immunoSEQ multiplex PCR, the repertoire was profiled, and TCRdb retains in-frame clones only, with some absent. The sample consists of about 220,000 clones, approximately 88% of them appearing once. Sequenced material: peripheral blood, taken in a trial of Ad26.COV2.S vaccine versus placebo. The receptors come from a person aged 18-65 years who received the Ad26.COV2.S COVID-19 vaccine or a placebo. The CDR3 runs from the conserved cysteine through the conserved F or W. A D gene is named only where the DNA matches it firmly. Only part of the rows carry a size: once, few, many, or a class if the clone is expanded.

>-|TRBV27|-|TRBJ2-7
CASSFHGAGFPYEQYF
TGTGCCAGCAGTTTCCACGGGGCAGGGTTCCCCTACGAGCAGTACTTC
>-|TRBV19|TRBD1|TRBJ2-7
CASSLRTGVSYEQYF
TGTGCCAGTAGTTTAAGGACAGGGGTGAGCTACGAGCAGTACTTC
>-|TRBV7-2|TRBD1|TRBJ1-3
CASSPETGNGNTIYF
TGTGCCAGCAGCCCCGAGACAGGGAACGGAAACACCATATATTTT
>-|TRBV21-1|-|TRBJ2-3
CASSKWASGGRTDTQYF
TGTGCCAGCAGCAAATGGGCTAGCGGGGGGCGCACAGATACGCAGTATTTT
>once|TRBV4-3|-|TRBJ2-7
CASSQDGWGIEQYF
TGCGCCAGCAGCCAAGATGGGTGGGGTATCGAGCAGTACTTC
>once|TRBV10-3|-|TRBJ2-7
CAISEDSYEQYF
TGTGCCATCAGTGAGGACTCTTACGAGCAGTACTTC
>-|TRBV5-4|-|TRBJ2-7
CASSLAPGAGTYEQYF
TGTGCCAGCAGCTTGGCCCCCGGCGCGGGTACCTACGAGCAGTACTTC
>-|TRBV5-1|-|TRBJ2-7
CASSSRREYEQYF
TGCGCCAGCAGCTCCCGTCGGGAGTACGAGCAGTACTTC
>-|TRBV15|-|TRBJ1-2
CATSSHLDSNYGYTF
TGTGCCACCAGCAGTCATTTGGACAGTAACTATGGCTACACCTTC
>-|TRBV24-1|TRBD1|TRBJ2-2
CATSGDRGLTGELFF
TGTGCCACCAGTGGTGACAGGGGGCTAACCGGGGAGCTGTTTTTT
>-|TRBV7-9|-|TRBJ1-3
CASSLATTGNTIYF
TGTGCCAGCAGCTTAGCGACTACTGGAAACACCATATATTTT
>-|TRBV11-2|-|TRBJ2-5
CASSSHLRGRETQYF
TGTGCCAGCAGCTCCCACCTGCGGGGAAGAGAGACCCAGTACTTC
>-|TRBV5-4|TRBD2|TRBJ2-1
CASSLAGLAGNEQFF
TGTGCCAGCAGCTTGGCGGGACTAGCGGGCAATGAGCAGTTCTTC
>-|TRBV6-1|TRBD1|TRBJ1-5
CASSQGQGATGQPQHF
TGTGCCAGCAGTCAAGGACAGGGGGCGACTGGTCAGCCCCAGCATTTT
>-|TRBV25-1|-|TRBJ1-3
CASSEGNTIYF
TGTGCCAGCAGTGAGGGAAACACCATATATTTT
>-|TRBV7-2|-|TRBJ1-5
CASSLANSYSNQPQHF
TGTGCCAGCAGCTTAGCGAACAGTTATAGCAATCAGCCCCAGCATTTT
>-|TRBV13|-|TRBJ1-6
CASSLSSYNSPLHF
TGTGCCAGCAGCTTGAGCTCCTATAATTCACCCCTCCACTTT
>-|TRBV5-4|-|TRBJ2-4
CASSGARDRHPKNIQYF
TGTGCCAGCAGCGGGGCGCGGGACCGCCACCCCAAAAACATTCAGTACTTC
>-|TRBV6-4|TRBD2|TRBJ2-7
CASRKLAVSSYEQYF
TGTGCCAGCAGGAAACTAGCGGTTAGCTCCTACGAGCAGTACTTC
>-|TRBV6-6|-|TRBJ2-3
CACGVDTQYF
TGTGCCTGCGGGGTTGATACGCAGTATTTT
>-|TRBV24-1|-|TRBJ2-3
CATRGRALTDTQYF
TGTGCCACCAGGGGGCGGGCCCTCACAGATACGCAGTATTTT
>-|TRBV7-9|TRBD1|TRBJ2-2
CASSLDGQGTLPGELFF
TGTGCCAGCAGCTTGGACGGACAGGGGACTCTCCCCGGGGAGCTGTTTTTT
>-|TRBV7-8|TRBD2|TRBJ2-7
CASSLWTSGISPYEQYF
TGTGCCAGCAGCCTTTGGACTAGCGGGATATCTCCCTACGAGCAGTACTTC